This entry is about one T cell receptor (beta chain). This specimen belongs to a study of blood T cell repertoires in COVID-19. Germline V gene data show CDR1 as SGDLS and CDR2 as YYNGEE. CDR3 size: 14 residues. The V and J ends lost 3 bases and 1 base respectively, with 5 bases between them. Data came from immunoSEQ multiplex PCR; TCRdb stores just in-frame clones and leaves some out. Counted here are 300,000 to 400,000 clones, roughly 90% occurring once; the ten biggest clones make up more than 0.9%. What was sequenced was PBMCs or T cells enriched from blood (not recorded which). This clonotype was obtained from a woman under 40 with acute COVID-19. This chain joins TRBV9 and TRBJ2-6; D may be TRBD1 (5 bases). For the CDR3, the DNA is TGTGCCAGCAGCGAGGGGTCTGGGGCCAACGTCCTGACTTTC. Translation: CASSEGSGANVLTF.